This TCR beta chain is from a study of blood T cell repertoires in COVID-19. Study in general: COVID-19 samples from acute and convalescent phases originated in the United States, Italy and Spain. PBMCs, B-cell-depleted T cells, or T cells were the source of the cDNA or gDNA that made up the material.

CDR1 is MNHEY and CDR2 is SMNVEV in the germline V gene (reference sequence). The CDR3 extends over 14 amino acids. V lost 3 bases and J lost 2, with 11 bases in between. Authors' analysis steps: Cell counts per sample came from amplifying reference gene primers. Here immunoSEQ multiplex PCR was the method, and the copy in TCRdb shows in-frame clones only, minus some. The V and J calls and clone size were taken over from that table, and D and trimming were inferred from the DNA. Of about 78,000 clones listed, about nine tenths are singletons. The sequence came from a man aged 50-59 years with active or convalescent COVID-19. The gene calls are TRBV27 and TRBJ2-7; D remains unclear. Sample: peripheral blood. The CDR3 sequence: CASSFSAATYEQYF. CDR3 bases: TGTGCCAGCAGTTTTTCTGCCGCTACCTACGAGCAGTACTTC.